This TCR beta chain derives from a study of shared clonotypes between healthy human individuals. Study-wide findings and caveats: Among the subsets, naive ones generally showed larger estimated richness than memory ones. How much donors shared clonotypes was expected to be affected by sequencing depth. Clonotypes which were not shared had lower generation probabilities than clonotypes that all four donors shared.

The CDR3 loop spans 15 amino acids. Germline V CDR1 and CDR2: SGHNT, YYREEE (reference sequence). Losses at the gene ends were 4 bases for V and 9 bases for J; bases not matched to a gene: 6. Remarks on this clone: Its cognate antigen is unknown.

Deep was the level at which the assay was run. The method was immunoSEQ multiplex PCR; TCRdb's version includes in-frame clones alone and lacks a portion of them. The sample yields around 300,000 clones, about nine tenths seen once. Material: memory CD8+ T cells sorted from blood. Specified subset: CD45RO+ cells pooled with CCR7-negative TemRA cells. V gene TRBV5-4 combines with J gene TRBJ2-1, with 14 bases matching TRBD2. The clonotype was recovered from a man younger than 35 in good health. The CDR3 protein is CASSQTGTSGGEQFF. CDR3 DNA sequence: TGTGCCAGCAGCCAAACCGGGACTAGCGGGGGTGAGCAGTTCTTC.